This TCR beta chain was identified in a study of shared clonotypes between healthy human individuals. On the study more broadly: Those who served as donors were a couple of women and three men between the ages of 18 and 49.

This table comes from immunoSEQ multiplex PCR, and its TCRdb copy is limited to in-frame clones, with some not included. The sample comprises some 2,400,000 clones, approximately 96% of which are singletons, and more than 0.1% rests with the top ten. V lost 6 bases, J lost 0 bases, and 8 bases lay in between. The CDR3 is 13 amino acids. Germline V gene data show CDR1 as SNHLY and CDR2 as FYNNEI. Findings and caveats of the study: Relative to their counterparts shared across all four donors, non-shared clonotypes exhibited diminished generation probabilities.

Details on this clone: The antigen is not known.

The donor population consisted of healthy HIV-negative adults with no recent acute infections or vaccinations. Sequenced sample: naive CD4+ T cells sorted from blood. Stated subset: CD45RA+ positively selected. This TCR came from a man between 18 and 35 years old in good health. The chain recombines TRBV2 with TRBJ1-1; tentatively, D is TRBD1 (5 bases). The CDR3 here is CASSREMNTEAFF. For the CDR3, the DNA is TGTGCCAGCAGCAGGGAAATGAACACTGAAGCTTTCTTT.